This T cell receptor beta chain was observed in a study of cytomegalovirus exposure and HLA in healthy donors. The PCR employed 60 Vbeta primers together with 13 Jbeta primers. Data came from immunoSEQ multiplex PCR; TCRdb stores just in-frame clones and leaves some out. The sample records approximately 180,000 clones, over 60% being singletons. Trimming cost V 0 bases and J 5 bases, with 11 bases left between them. The germline CDR1 and CDR2 sequences are SGHRS and YFSETQ. This CDR3 is 14 amino acids long. The chain links TRBV5-1 to TRBJ1-2; perhaps TRBD1 as D (5 bases). Source material: PBMCs. This TCR was recovered from a woman between 35 and 50 years old in good health and CMV-seronegative. CDR3 bases: TGCGCCAGCAGCTTGGTTATCACAGGTTATGGCTACACCTTC. It specifies CASSLVITGYGYTF.